The clone carrying this TCR beta chain showed up just a few times. Antigen unknown. The data were taken from a study of blood T cells in healthy people across ages. Study-level information: T cells yielded about one barcoded beta molecule per two cells through template switching. Overall study findings and caveats: Naive T cell percentage showed a strong correlation with the diversity of TCR beta.

This CDR3 comprises 12 residues. V lost 5 bases to trimming and J lost 0 bases, with 7 bases between them. Germline-derived CDR1 and CDR2 are SQVTM and ANQGSEA. The use of a sample-barcoded 5' primer and a J-beta primer mix characterized a second PCR of roughly 7 to 12 cycles. Using its own MiXCR run on the 5' RACE reads, TCRdb lists one record per CDR3 protein. The sample has approximately 700,000 distinct CDR3 sequences, about a third seen once; the top ten hold just over 15%. The clonotype originates from a woman of 80 years or more in good health. Sequences were obtained from blood. The chain combines TRBV29-1 with TRBJ1-1; D is ambiguous. The CDR3 here is CSVRRMNTEAFF. Here the CDR3 DNA reads TGCAGCGTTCGGCGTATGAACACTGAAGCTTTCTTT. Drawing the rest from reference TRBV29-1 and TRBJ1-1, the complete variable domain is SAVISQKPSRDICQRGTSLTIQCQVDSQVTMMFWYRQQPGQSLTLIATANQGSEATYESGFVIDKFPISRPNLTFSTLTVSNMSPEDSSIYLCSVRRMNTEAFFGQGTRLTVV.